These T cell receptor beta chains were read from a single sample in a study of shared clonotypes between healthy human individuals. Sequenced by immunoSEQ multiplex PCR; TCRdb stores in-frame clones only, minus some. The sample shows approximately 1,000,000 clones, roughly 80% of them seen only once. Material for sequencing was memory CD4+ T cells from PBMCs. These receptors were collected from a man aged 18 to 30 in good health. Some clones in this sample may be carry-over from other donors' samples. Both conserved end residues are part of each CDR3. Each record gives: clone size, J gene, D gene, V gene, CDR3 DNA, CDR3 protein. The D gene is left open where the match is weak. Only part of the rows carry a size: once, few, many, or a class if the clone is expanded.

size: .
J: TRBJ2-2
D: TRBD2
V: TRBV27
DNA: TGTGCCAGCAGCCTGAGGCGGGGGGCACCCGGGGAGCTGTTTTTT
CDR3: CASSLRRGAPGELFF

size: once
J: TRBJ2-7
D: .
V: TRBV29-1
DNA: TGCAGCGTTACTCCCGGGACCTCGTCGGGGGAGCAGTACTTC
CDR3: CSVTPGTSSGEQYF

size: .
J: TRBJ2-7
D: .
V: TRBV15
DNA: TGTGCCACCAGCGCCAGAATGGGCGAGCAGTACTTC
CDR3: CATSARMGEQYF

size: .
J: TRBJ2-6
D: .
V: TRBV14
DNA: TGTGCCAGCAGTCCGGCCTCTGGGGCCAACGTCCTGACTTTC
CDR3: CASSPASGANVLTF

size: once
J: TRBJ2-1
D: TRBD2
V: TRBV6-1
DNA: TGTGCCAGCAGTGACCGTCCTCCTCGGGGGGTGGGGTCCTACAATGAGCAGTTCTTC
CDR3: CASSDRPPRGVGSYNEQFF

size: .
J: TRBJ2-3
D: .
V: TRBV6-5
DNA: TGTGCCAGCAGCGTACAGGACTCCGTGAGAGATACGCAGTATTTT
CDR3: CASSVQDSVRDTQYF

size: once
J: TRBJ2-4
D: .
V: TRBV7-8
DNA: TGTGCCAGCAGCCCACGACAGGAGGGCATTCAGTACTTC
CDR3: CASSPRQEGIQYF

size: .
J: TRBJ1-4
D: TRBD1
V: TRBV27
DNA: TGTGCCAGCAGTATGCGCCGGGACAGGGTGGAAAAACTGTTTTTT
CDR3: CASSMRRDRVEKLFF

size: .
J: TRBJ1-3
D: TRBD1
V: TRBV30
DNA: TGTGCCTGGGGACAGGGGGCGAGTGGAAACACCATATATTTT
CDR3: CAWGQGASGNTIYF

size: .
J: TRBJ2-3
D: TRBD2
V: TRBV4-3
DNA: TGCGCCAGCAGCCAAACCCTGGGACTAGCGGGAGGGGCAGATACGCAGTATTTT
CDR3: CASSQTLGLAGGADTQYF

size: .
J: TRBJ2-4
D: .
V: TRBV27
DNA: TGTGCCAGAAGTACAGGGCTCCTAGCCAAAAACATTCAGTACTTC
CDR3: CARSTGLLAKNIQYF